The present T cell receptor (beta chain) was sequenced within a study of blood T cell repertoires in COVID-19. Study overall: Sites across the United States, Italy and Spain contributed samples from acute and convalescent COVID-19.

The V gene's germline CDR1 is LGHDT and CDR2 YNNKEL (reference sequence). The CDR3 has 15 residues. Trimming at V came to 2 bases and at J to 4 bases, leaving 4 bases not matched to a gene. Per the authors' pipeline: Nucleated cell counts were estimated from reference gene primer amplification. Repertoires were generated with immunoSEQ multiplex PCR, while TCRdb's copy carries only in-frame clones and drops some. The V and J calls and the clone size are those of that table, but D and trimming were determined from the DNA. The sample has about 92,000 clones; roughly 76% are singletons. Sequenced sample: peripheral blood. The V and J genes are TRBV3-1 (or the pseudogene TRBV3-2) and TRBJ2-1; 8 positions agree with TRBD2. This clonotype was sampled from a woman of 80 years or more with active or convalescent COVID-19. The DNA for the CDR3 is TGTGCCAGCAGCCAATTTACTAGCGGATACAATGAGCAGTTCTTC. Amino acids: CASSQFTSGYNEQFF.